This T cell receptor (beta chain) derives from a study of blood T cell repertoires in COVID-19 (dated by TCRdb to about 2020). Turning to the overall study: Samples from collaborators originated in the United States, Italy and Spain and spanned both the acute and convalescent phases of COVID-19. The prospective study material was composed of cDNA or gDNA derived from T cells, B-cell-depleted T cells, or PBMCs. Subjects who had been exposed to COVID-19, were actively infected with it, or had recovered from it provided the deeply sampled blood TCRbeta repertoires that made up the dataset. The repertoires were made available in a free public database intended to serve as a resource for research on the immune response to SARS-CoV-2. The samples were drawn from two sources: the first 160 participants of the ongoing ImmuneRACE study, and approximately 1,300 subjects contributed by 6 global collaborators. A de-identified subject ID, COVID-19 status, age in years and sex were almost always included in the sample metadata. Where HLA class I and class II types were available, the types were taken from metadata supplied by the sample provider, not from assay-based typing. What the authors observed across the whole study: How much clinical and demographic metadata was included differed by source and by participant, and the metadata was provided uncurated.

Participants in the prospective study were enrolled through a virtual design, were aged 18 to 89 years, and lived in 24 United States geographic areas. In the prospective study, participants were assigned to cohorts based on the clinical history participants reported in a screening survey and a study questionnaire. ImmuneRACE Cohort 3 recovered participants were defined by two consecutive negative NP/OP PCR tests, healthcare professional clearance, or symptom resolution. Each participant in the prospective study had whole blood, serum and a nasopharyngeal or oropharyngeal swab collected by mobile phlebotomists. Over a 2-month period, participants in the prospective study had the option of providing additional blood draws and questionnaires. Before DNA extraction, blood samples from the prospective study were shipped at room temperature or frozen. The immunoSEQ Assay, a bias-controlled multiplex PCR, was used to amplify TCRbeta CDR3 regions from genomic DNA. The source study handled its data this way. The number of nucleated cells in each sample was estimated from the amplification of reference gene primers within the assay. To quantify the absolute abundance of each unique TCRbeta CDR3 rearrangement, sequence reads were collapsed and filtered. For each sample, productive Simpson clonality was calculated as the square root of Simpson's diversity index over productive rearrangements. TCRdb stores this immuneACCESS table with in-frame sequences only. Part of the clones is absent; in the studies checked, under half of the shortfall reflects unresolved V genes, and no reason is known for the rest. V and J calls and clone size are copied from that table; D and trimming were computed from the DNA. This sample is represented by some 330,000 clones; about four fifths of them were singletons. Over 4.5% of the sample lies in the top ten.

As to this clone: No cognate antigen has been identified for it. Base quality data are lacking; no much larger clone is found one base away.

According to the germline V gene, CDR1 reads SGHRS and CDR2 reads YFSETQ. For this chain, trimming is 3 bases at the V end and 6 bases at the J end, and the number of junction bases without a gene match is 6. The CDR3 holds 15 amino acids from the cysteine to the phenylalanine. The only DNA kept is the CDR3, 45 bases in frame from the first base. Sequencing used PBMCs or T cells enriched from blood (not recorded which). The receptor was isolated from a woman aged 50 to 60 who had recovered from COVID-19. The receptor chain draws on TRBV5-1 and TRBJ2-2; 9 nucleotides in the junction match TRBD1. The CDR3 is CASSWGTGIAGELFF. The nucleotides read TGCGCCAGCAGCTGGGGGACAGGGATCGCCGGGGAGCTGTTTTTT.